Reported below is one T cell receptor (beta chain). No antigen is known for it. The data are from a study of Ad26.COV2.S vaccination and SARS-CoV-2 variants. Study-level background: It was the COV1001 Ad26.COV2.S trial arm that included the donor. The study, taken as a whole, reports: People who got the vaccine or the placebo had similar non-spike TCR breadth. Overall T cell responses may have been underestimated by the analyses of TCR breadth and depth. There was reportedly substantial breadth in spike-specific CD8+ and CD4+ T cell responses after vaccination.

Treatment of the sample: roughly 20 received Ad26.COV2.S at low or high dose, single or two shots; 5 received placebo; per-sample allocation not given. Day 63 following the first vaccine or placebo injection was when the samples were taken. The CDR3 has 13 amino acids. The germline V and J ends were trimmed by 0 bases and 5 bases, with 5 bases remaining between them. The germline V gene encodes CDR1 SGDLS and CDR2 YYNGEE. Profiled with immunoSEQ multiplex PCR; TCRdb holds only in-frame clones, not every one. Of a few hundred thousand clones listed, over 75% are singletons. V is TRBV9 and J is TRBJ1-4; D gene ambiguous. The clonotype comes from a person aged 18-60 years who received the Ad26.COV2.S COVID-19 vaccine or a placebo. The material was peripheral blood, obtained in a trial of Ad26.COV2.S vaccine versus placebo. The CDR3 reads CASSVDLNEKLFF. The DNA of the CDR3 is TGTGCCAGCAGCGTAGACCTAAATGAAAAACTGTTTTTT.